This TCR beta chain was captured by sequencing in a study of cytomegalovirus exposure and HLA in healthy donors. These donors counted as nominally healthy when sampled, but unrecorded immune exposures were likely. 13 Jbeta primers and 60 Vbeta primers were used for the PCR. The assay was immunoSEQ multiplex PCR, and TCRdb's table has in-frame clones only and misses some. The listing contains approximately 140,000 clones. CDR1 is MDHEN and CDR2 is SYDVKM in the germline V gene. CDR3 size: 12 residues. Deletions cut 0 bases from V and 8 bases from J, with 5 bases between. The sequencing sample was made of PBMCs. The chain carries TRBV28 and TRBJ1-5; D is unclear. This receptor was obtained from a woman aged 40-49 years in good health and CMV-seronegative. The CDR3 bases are TGTGCCAGCAGTTTATGGGGCAAGCCCCAGCATTTT. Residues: CASSLWGKPQHF.